This paragraph reports one T cell receptor (beta chain). Antigen: not known. Produced via immunoSEQ multiplex PCR; TCRdb's table is partial and in-frame only. This table holds around 100,000 clones, about 88% found once. Germline loops: CDR1 SGHKS, CDR2 YYEKEE (reference sequence). This CDR3 region has 13 residues. The ends were cut back, 3 bases at V and 2 bases at J, with 8 bases in the middle. The data belong to a study of T cell responses to AZD1222 COVID-19 vaccine. Overall study: Analysis merged second doses at about 4 or about 12 weeks.

Broader study findings: There were repertoire samples only from the period after the peak T cell response. Most donors were white British, females outnumbered males, and clonal diversity was possibly underestimated.

The sequence was collected from an adult in good health. Specimen: peripheral blood, collected on day 0 of AZD1222 vaccination. J is TRBJ2-5 and V is TRBV5-5, with TRBD1 as a possible D gene (6 bases). CDR3 loop: CASSSQGQETQYF. The DNA of the CDR3 is TGTGCCAGCAGCTCACAGGGTCAAGAGACCCAGTACTTC.